These 7 T cell receptor beta chains were all obtained from the same sample, sequenced in a study of cytomegalovirus exposure and HLA in healthy donors. PCR was performed using 60 Vbeta and 13 Jbeta primers. The table came from immunoSEQ multiplex PCR; TCRdb's copy has only in-frame clones and leaves some out. The table records about 110,000 clones, 60% to 80% of them present only once. The sample comprised PBMCs. The receptors originated from a man aged 40-49 years in good health and CMV-seronegative.

In this sample, this clone turned up a few times. For the CDR3, the DNA is TGTGCCAGCAGTCCGGAGGCCAGTTATGGCTACACCTTC. This encodes CASSPEASYGYTF. J is TRBJ1-2 and V is TRBV6-1; D is ambiguous. The CDR3 totals 13 residues. V was shortened by 5 bases and J by 5 bases, with 12 bases between the two germline ends. From germline, CDR1 is MNHNS and CDR2 SASEGT.

The J gene is TRBJ1-5, the V gene TRBV6-5, with D tentatively TRBD1 (6 bases). Trimming shortened V by 6 bases and J by 1 base, and 13 bases separated the two germline ends. The CDR3 has 15 amino acids. Per the germline V gene, CDR1 is MNHEY and CDR2 is SVGAGI. CDR3 region: CASRPGQRSNQPQHF. The CDR3 bases are TGTGCCAGCAGACCCGGACAGAGAAGCAATCAGCCCCAGCATTTT.

This chain connects TRBV19 to TRBJ2-6; D perhaps matches TRBD2 (6 bases). The germline V and J ends were trimmed by 5 bases and 1 base, with 15 bases remaining between them. The CDR3 length is 17 residues. The germline gives CDR1 LNHDA, CDR2 SQIVND (reference sequence). The CDR3 here is CASSAPGLPSGANVLTF. The CDR3 DNA reads as TGTGCCAGTAGTGCTCCGGGACTCCCGTCTGGGGCCAACGTCCTGACTTTC. Full variable domain (rest looked up from reference TRBV19 and TRBJ2-6): DGGITQSPKYLFRKEGQNVTLSCEQNLNHDAMYWYRQDPGQGLRLIYYSQIVNDFQKGDIAEGYSVSREKKESFPLTVTSAQKNPTAFYLCASSAPGLPSGANVLTFGAGSRLTVL.

The chain links TRBV7-9 to TRBJ2-2; TRBD1 matches at 10 bases. V lost 7 bases and J lost 2; bases outside the gene matches: 7. This CDR3 has 16 residues. Germline lookup yields CDR1 SEHNR and CDR2 FQNEAQ (reference sequence). The DNA for the CDR3 is TGTGCCAGCACCGACGACAGGGGGCTCAACACCGGGGAGCTGTTTTTT. Its translation is CASTDDRGLNTGELFF.

The chain recombines TRBV6-1 with TRBJ2-5; TRBD2 might be the D (6 bases). This CDR3 spans 21 amino acids. Trimming took off 0 bases at V and 0 bases at J, with 26 bases between the two ends. Germline V gives CDR1 MNHNS, CDR2 SASEGT. The CDR3 nucleotides read TGTGCCAGCAGTGAAGCTTTTCCGAAAATGTTTAGCGGAGCTGACCAAGAGACCCAGTACTTC. Translating gives CASSEAFPKMFSGADQETQYF.

The chain carries TRBV6-5 and TRBJ2-2; 9 nucleotides match TRBD2. Per the germline V gene, CDR1 is MNHEY and CDR2 is SVGAGI. Trimming removed 4 bases from V and 6 bases from J; junction bases left unmatched: 6. The CDR3 loop spans 15 amino acids. The chain's CDR3 is CASSLRAGGAGELFF. The CDR3 nucleotides are TGTGCCAGCAGTTTGCGAGCGGGGGGCGCCGGGGAGCTGTTTTTT.

V and J are TRBV6-5 and TRBJ2-7; 10 nucleotides match TRBD1. Trimming took 6 bases from V and 5 from J; bases not matched to a gene: 4. CDR3 size: 13 residues. Germline lookup yields CDR1 MNHEY and CDR2 SVGAGI. In nucleotides, the CDR3 is TGTGCCAGCAGGGGACAGGGGAGAAACGAGCAGTACTTC. It encodes CASRGQGRNEQYF.